The source of this T cell receptor (beta chain) is a study of blood T cell repertoires in COVID-19. Study information: Researchers got acute and convalescent COVID-19 samples from the United States, Italy and Spain. The cDNA or gDNA used as material had been derived from T cells, B-cell-depleted T cells, or PBMCs.

With 5 bases removed from V and 0 bases from J, the gap between germline ends came to 14 bases. The CDR3 is 15 amino acids. CDR1 SGHRS and CDR2 YFSETQ come from the germline V gene. As originally analysed: It was from reference gene primer amplification that nucleated cell counts were estimated. The repertoire was sequenced with immunoSEQ multiplex PCR; TCRdb's copy has only in-frame clones and lacks some. V and J calls and clone size come straight from that table; D and trimming were deduced from the DNA. In the table there are about 250,000 clones, 84% of which are singletons. This receptor was taken from a woman aged 40 to 50 who had recovered from COVID-19. Source material: peripheral blood. This sequence joins TRBV5-1 and TRBJ1-2; D call uncertain. The CDR3 is CASRGDTQTNYGYTF. The CDR3 DNA follows: TGCGCCAGCAGGGGTGACACACAGACTAACTATGGCTACACCTTC.